This T cell receptor beta chain was observed in a study of T cells in Graves' hyperthyroidism and ophthalmopathy (dated by TCRdb to between 2019 and 2020). Regarding the study in general: Peripheral blood was collected at initial diagnosis, before any treatment. A discovery cohort of approximately 100 patients, 43 with Graves' ophthalmopathy and about 58 with stable Graves' hyperthyroidism, was used to find distinguishing TCR V-J signatures. An independent validation cohort of some 18 hyperthyroidism patients and about 15 patients who later progressed to ophthalmopathy tested prospective prediction of ophthalmopathy. The 100 discovery patients were divided at random into training and test sets in a 7:3 ratio. In addition, the study compared T-cell repertoires in thyroid tissue and in blood from roughly 6 Graves' hyperthyroidism patients. Once sampling was done, hyperthyroidism patients were given methimazole at a starting dose of 30 mg daily, whereas ophthalmopathy patients were given high-dose intravenous methylprednisolone. TCR Vbeta CDR3 sequencing of 140 or so peripheral blood samples (roughly 43 ophthalmopathy, around 80 hyperthyroidism and roughly 17 progressor patients) is reported in the paper.

Hyperthyroidism patients were aged 18 to 65 years and newly diagnosed, with disease duration of less than 2 months. Exclusion was applied to patients with uncontrolled infections, other autoimmune diseases, pregnancy or lactation. Diagnoses were established on the basis of clinical symptoms, serum thyroxine and TRAb, thyroid ultrasound, and orbital computed tomography. For progressor patients, blood was drawn at the first diagnosis of hyperthyroidism, before any ophthalmopathy symptoms had appeared. PBMCs were separated from 10 ml of fresh peripheral blood using Ficoll-Paque density gradient centrifugation. Patients classed as progressors first received a Graves' hyperthyroidism diagnosis and then went on to develop ophthalmopathy during follow-up. Total RNA was extracted with Trizol reagent, and quality was checked on an Agilent 2100 Bioanalyzer. CDR1 and CDR2 were assigned from the germline V gene as SGHTA and FQGNSA. V lost 3 bases and J lost 6 bases, and the count of bases not matched to a germline gene is 6. From the cysteine through the phenylalanine, the CDR3 covers 16 amino acids. The sequence is cut down to CDR3 DNA, 48 bases in frame from base 1.

This clonotype was found many times. Its antigen is still unknown. Nothing much larger sits one base from this clone, and base qualities are not available. General conclusions and limits of the study: In validation, the model predicted progression to ophthalmopathy with over 65% sensitivity and 72.22% specificity, a median of about 6 months before onset. Sample size was not statistically predetermined, and investigators were not blinded to group allocation. Most expanded thyroid clonotypes (frequency above 0.001) were also detected in blood, suggesting blood repertoires may reflect thyroid immune responses. In cross-validation, a model built on a 13 V-J signature told ophthalmopathy apart from stable hyperthyroidism with less than 90% sensitivity and 81% to 82% specificity, and in testing the same model reached 80%/75%.

The TCR beta CDR3 regions were amplified from RNA transcripts. The first round of RT-PCR for the TCR CDR3 was performed with the HTBI primer set and the Qiagen OneStep RT-PCR kit. The libraries were constructed in a second round of multiplex PCR and then size-selected and purified. Sequencing of the libraries was done on an Illumina HiSeq2000 using paired-end 100 bp reads. Per the authors' processing: Raw data were processed with SOAPnuke, discarding reads with adapters, uncalled bases, mean Phred below 15, or no exact constant-primer or identifier match. COPE v1.2.5 was used to merge high-quality paired reads, and clonotypes were defined as unique nucleotide sequences. MiTCR v1.1 was used to align the clonotypes against IMGT TRBV, TRBD and TRBJ reference segments. The analysis was restricted to V-J combinations with a frequency above 0.0001, which together covered 99.2% of the repertoires. A TCS score was defined as the ratio of F50 (clonal expansion) to E x V (chaos), with BLOSUM62-based TCRdist applied between CDR3 peptides within each V-J. Welch's t-statistics and random forest reduced around 520 V-J features to 10 to 15, which were used in a naive Bayes classifier (R e1071). The public reads were reanalyzed by TCRdb: fastp trimming at Q25, MiXCR alignment, in-frame beta chains only. Rows merge per CDR3 protein into single entries with the most common DNA and genes. These V and J calls originate from TCRdb's pipeline instead of the authors' own analysis. Present in this sample are about 380,000 distinct CDR3 sequences, roughly 14% of which were seen just once. The top ten clonotypes cover 20% to 25% of the sample.

Specimen: blood. The TCR sequence derives from a man aged 30 to 39 with Graves' hyperthyroidism that later progressed to Graves' ophthalmopathy. The receptor chain draws on TRBV7-2 and TRBJ2-2; 11 nucleotides in the junction match TRBD1. The CDR3 is CASSLQGQGVPGELFF. DNA sequence: TGTGCCAGCAGCTTGCAGGGACAGGGGGTTCCCGGGGAGCTGTTTTTT. This CDR3, with the reference TRBV7-2 and TRBJ2-2 proteins standing in past its ends, gives the full variable domain GAGVSQSPSNKVTEKGKDVELRCDPISGHTALYWYRQSLGQGLEFLIYFQGNSAPDKSGLPSDRFSAERTGGSVSTLTIQRTQQEDSAVYLCASSLQGQGVPGELFFGEGSRLTVL.